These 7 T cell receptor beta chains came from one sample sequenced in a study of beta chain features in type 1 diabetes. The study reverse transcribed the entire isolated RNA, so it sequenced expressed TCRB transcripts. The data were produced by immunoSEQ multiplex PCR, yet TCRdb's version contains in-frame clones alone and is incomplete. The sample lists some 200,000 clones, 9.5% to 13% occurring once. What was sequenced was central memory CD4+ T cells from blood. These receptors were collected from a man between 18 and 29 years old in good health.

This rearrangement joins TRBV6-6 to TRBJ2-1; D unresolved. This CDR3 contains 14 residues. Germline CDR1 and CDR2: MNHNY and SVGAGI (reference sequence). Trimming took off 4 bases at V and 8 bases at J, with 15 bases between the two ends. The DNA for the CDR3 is TGTGCCAGCAGTTTCGGTCCTAGTCTGTATGAGCAGTTCTTC. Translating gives CASSFGPSLYEQFF.

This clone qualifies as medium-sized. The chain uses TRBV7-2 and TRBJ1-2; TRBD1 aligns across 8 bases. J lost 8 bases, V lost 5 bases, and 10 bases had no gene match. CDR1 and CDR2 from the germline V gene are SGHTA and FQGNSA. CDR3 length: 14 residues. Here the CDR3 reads CASSAPGQDRGYTF. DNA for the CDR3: TGTGCCAGCAGCGCCCCGGGACAGGATCGAGGCTACACCTTC.

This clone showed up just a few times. CDR3 residues: CASSVQISNEQFF. As DNA, the CDR3 is TGTGCCAGCAGCGTACAAATTTCGAATGAGCAGTTCTTC. This sequence joins TRBV9 and TRBJ2-1; D not certain. Trimming took off 1 base at V and 7 bases at J, with 9 bases between the two ends. Germline CDR1 is SGDLS and CDR2 is YYNGEE. This CDR3 contains 13 residues.

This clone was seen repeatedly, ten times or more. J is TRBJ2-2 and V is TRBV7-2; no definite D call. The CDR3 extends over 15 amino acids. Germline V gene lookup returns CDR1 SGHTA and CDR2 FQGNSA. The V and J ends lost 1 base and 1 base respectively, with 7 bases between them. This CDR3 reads CASSLGLLNTGELFF. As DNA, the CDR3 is TGTGCCAGCAGCTTAGGACTTTTGAACACCGGGGAGCTGTTTTTT.

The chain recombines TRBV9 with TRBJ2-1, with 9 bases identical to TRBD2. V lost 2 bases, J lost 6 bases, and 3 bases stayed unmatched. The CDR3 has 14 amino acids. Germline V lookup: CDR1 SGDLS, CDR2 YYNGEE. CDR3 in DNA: TGTGCCAGCAGCGTTAGCGGGAGAGGCAATGAGCAGTTCTTC. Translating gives CASSVSGRGNEQFF.

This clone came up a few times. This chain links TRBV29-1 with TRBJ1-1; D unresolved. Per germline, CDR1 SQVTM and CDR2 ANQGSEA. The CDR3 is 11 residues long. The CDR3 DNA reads TGCAGAACAGACTGGAACACTGAAGCTTTCTTT. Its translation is CRTDWNTEAFF.

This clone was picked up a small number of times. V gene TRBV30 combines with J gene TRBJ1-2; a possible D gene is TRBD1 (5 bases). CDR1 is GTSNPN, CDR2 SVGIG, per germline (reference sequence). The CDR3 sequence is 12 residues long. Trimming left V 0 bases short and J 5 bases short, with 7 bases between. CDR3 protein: CAWSVGQYGYTF. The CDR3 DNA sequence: TGTGCCTGGAGTGTGGGGCAGTATGGCTACACCTTC. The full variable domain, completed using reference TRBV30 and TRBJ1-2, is SQTIHQWPATLVQPVGSPLSLECTVEGTSNPNLYWYRQAAGRGLQLLFYSVGIGQISSEVPQNLSASRPQDRQFILSSKKLLLSDSGFYLCAWSVGQYGYTFGSGTRLTVV.